The sequence of this T cell receptor (beta chain) was determined in a study of blood T cell repertoires in COVID-19 (dated by TCRdb to the early 2020s). Regarding the complete study: Collaborator samples came from the United States, Italy and Spain and covered acute and convalescent phases of COVID-19. The samples were drawn from the first 160 participants of the ongoing ImmuneRACE study and from more than 1,000 subjects provided by 6 global collaborators. The repertoires were released in a freely available public database meant as a resource for research on the immune response to SARS-CoV-2. The dataset comprised deeply sampled blood TCRbeta repertoires from subjects exposed to, actively infected with, or recovered from COVID-19. The sample metadata nearly always contained a de-identified subject ID, COVID-19 status, age in years and sex. The prospective study material was composed of cDNA or gDNA derived from T cells, B-cell-depleted T cells, or PBMCs. Where available, HLA class I and class II types were taken from metadata supplied by the sample provider and were not determined by assay-based typing.

Broad study findings and their caveats: Clinical and demographic metadata were provided uncurated, with the amount varying by source and participant.

Via the germline V gene, CDR1 is MNHEY and CDR2 SVGAGI. V is pared back by 1 base and J by 13 bases, with 22 bases lying between the germline termini. The CDR3 covers 16 residues, taking in both the cysteine and the phenylalanine. CDR3 DNA only is kept here, 48 bases in frame from base 1. As regards this clone: Its antigen specificity is not known. Per-base quality was not reported, and no clone a single base away is much larger than it.

At one collaborating source in Seattle, patients were enrolled during active infection and were followed longitudinally through the course of disease. Each collaborating institution followed its own protocols to collect whole blood in K2EDTA tubes. For TCRbeta analysis, collaborators shipped samples in one of three forms: frozen whole blood, isolated PBMCs, or DNA extracted from either of those sample types. TCRbeta CDR3 regions were amplified from genomic DNA by means of the immunoSEQ Assay, a bias-controlled multiplex PCR. Under the source paper's analysis protocol: The number of nucleated cells in each sample was estimated from the amplification of reference gene primers within the assay. Sequence reads were collapsed and filtered to measure the absolute abundance of every unique TCRbeta CDR3 rearrangement. Productive Simpson clonality was computed per sample as the square root of Simpson's diversity index over productive rearrangements. This immuneACCESS table, as held by TCRdb, lists in-frame sequences with V and J called but not all clones. Of the missing ones, under half trace to an unresolved V gene in checked studies; the others have no known cause. The DNA was the basis for D and trimming; V, J and clone size are from that table. In this sample the table shows 200,000 to 250,000 clones, 84% of which occur a single time. Of the sample, about 8.3% is held by the ten largest clones.

The rearranged segments are TRBV6-5 and TRBJ1-4; D gene: possibly TRBD1, on 5 matching bases. The sample was peripheral blood. This clonotype was obtained from a woman older than 75 with COVID-19, enrolled during active disease. The CDR3 in this case is CASSYLVGRHLGRLFF. The nucleotides read TGTGCCAGCAGTTACTTGGTGGGGCGCCACCTGGGGCGACTGTTTTTT.